These T cell receptor beta chains were read from a single sample in a study of OX40 agonist ivuxolimab in advanced cancers. Profiled with immunoSEQ multiplex PCR; TCRdb holds only in-frame clones, not every one. Of tens of thousands of clones listed, around three quarters are singletons. The source was CD4+ or CD8+ T cells sorted from blood, collected in a trial of the OX40 agonist ivuxolimab. These TCRs come from an adult with an advanced solid tumor such as melanoma, head and neck, liver or kidney cancer. Each CDR3 is given with its conserved first and last residue. Fields, in order: clone size, V gene, D gene, J gene, CDR3 length, CDR3 DNA, CDR3 protein. A D gene is named only where the DNA matches it firmly. Part of the rows lack a size; the others show once, few, many or a class for expanded clones.

few	TRBV30	NA	TRBJ1-2	11	TGTGCCTCTATAACGAACTATGGCTACACCTTC	CASITNYGYTF
NA	TRBV20-1	NA	TRBJ2-3	11	TGCAGTACTGGCAACCGGGGTACGCAGTATTTT	CSTGNRGTQYF
NA	TRBV30	NA	TRBJ1-5	13	TGTGCCTGGAGTGTAGGAGGGGCGCGCCCCCAGCATTTT	CAWSVGGARPQHF
NA	TRBV7-9	TRBD1	TRBJ2-1	12	TGTGTCTCCGGGACAGGGGGCGGTGAGCAGTTCTTC	CVSGTGGGEQFF
NA	TRBV6-6	NA	TRBJ1-4	14	TGTGCCAGCAGAGAGGTGGGGCGGGATGAAAAACTGTTTTTT	CASREVGRDEKLFF
few	TRBV2	TRBD1	TRBJ1-6	14	TGTGCCAGCAGTGCCGCGGACAGGGGTTCACCCCTCCACTTT	CASSAADRGSPLHF
few	TRBV5-1	NA	TRBJ1-6	12	TGCGCCAGCAGCTTGACCCCAGGGCCCCTCCACTTT	CASSLTPGPLHF
NA	TRBV11-1	TRBD2	TRBJ2-1	17	TGTGCCAGCAGCCCACTAAAAGCGGGGAGCTCCTACAATGAGCAGTTCTTC	CASSPLKAGSSYNEQFF
NA	TRBV27	TRBD2	TRBJ2-2	16	TGTGCCAGCAGTATAAGGACTAGCGGGGGGGCCGGGGAGCTGTTTTTT	CASSIRTSGGAGELFF
NA	TRBV7-2	NA	TRBJ1-5	16	TGTGCCAGCAGCCCGCGGATTTGGGATAGCAATCAGCCCCAGCATTTT	CASSPRIWDSNQPQHF
NA	TRBV4-2	TRBD1	TRBJ2-1	17	TGTGCCAGCAGCCAAGATCTCCGGACAGGGCTTTACAATGAGCAGTTCTTC	CASSQDLRTGLYNEQFF
NA	TRBV28	TRBD1	TRBJ2-6	15	TGTGCCAGCAGTTTCACGTCAGGGGGAGTCAACGTCCTGACTTTC	CASSFTSGGVNVLTF
NA	TRBV10-1	NA	TRBJ2-1	15	TGCGCCAGCAGTGAGCGGGGGGCTGGTCGCGGTGAGCAGTTCTTC	CASSERGAGRGEQFF
once	TRBV13	TRBD1	TRBJ2-7	13	TGTGCCAGCAGCCTGGACAGGGGGTACGAGCAGTACTTC	CASSLDRGYEQYF
NA	TRBV5-1	TRBD1	TRBJ1-5	15	TGCGCCAGCAGTACCGGGACAGGTTACGGGCAGCCCCAGCATTTT	CASSTGTGYGQPQHF
NA	TRBV11-2	NA	TRBJ1-2	19	TGTGCCAGCAGCTCAATAGGGAGGGGTCTCATCGTAGGTAACTATGGCTACACCTTC	CASSSIGRGLIVGNYGYTF
NA	TRBV19	TRBD2	TRBJ2-1	16	TGTGCCAGTAGTATTAGCCTAGCGGGGGCTTACAATGAGCAGTTCTTC	CASSISLAGAYNEQFF
NA	TRBV6-5	NA	TRBJ1-5	12	TGTGCCAGCAAGGGACCGAATCAGCCCCAGCATTTT	CASKGPNQPQHF
NA	TRBV29-1	TRBD1	TRBJ1-2	13	TGCAGCGTTGAAGGAGGGGGCAACTATGGCTACACCTTC	CSVEGGGNYGYTF
NA	TRBV5-4	NA	TRBJ1-4	15	TGTGCCAGCAGCATTCGGACCCGGGGGAATGAAAAACTGTTTTTT	CASSIRTRGNEKLFF
NA	TRBV30	NA	TRBJ1-4	16	TGTGCCTGGGGAAAGGAGGCGGGTAATGGTAATGAAAAACTGTTTTTT	CAWGKEAGNGNEKLFF
NA	TRBV2	TRBD1	TRBJ2-2	14	TGTGCCAGCACCACAGGGGCCGACACCGGGGAGCTGTTTTTT	CASTTGADTGELFF
NA	TRBV6-1	TRBD1	TRBJ1-2	13	TGTGCCAGCAAGAGACCAGGGGGCTATGGCTACACCTTC	CASKRPGGYGYTF
NA	TRBV4-1	TRBD1	TRBJ1-4	15	TGCGCCAGCAGCCATTATGGACAGGGAGGTGAAAAACTGTTTTTT	CASSHYGQGGEKLFF
NA	TRBV11-2	NA	TRBJ1-2	12	TGTGCCAGCAGCTTAGGGGGATATGGCTACACCTTC	CASSLGGYGYTF
NA	TRBV14	NA	TRBJ1-2	15	TGTGCCAGCAGCCCCCGACAGATCATCTATGGAGGCTACACCTTC	CASSPRQIIYGGYTF
few	TRBV29-1	NA	TRBJ1-4	13	TGCAGCGTCGGGACGGGAACGGCCGAAAAACTGTTTTTT	CSVGTGTAEKLFF
NA	TRBV15	TRBD1	TRBJ2-7	14	TGTGCCACCAGCAGAGAGGGACAGGCCTACGAGCAGTACTTC	CATSREGQAYEQYF
few	TRBV5-1	TRBD1	TRBJ2-2	16	TGCGCCAGCAGCGGGGGACAGGGTTTCGGAACCGGGGAGCTGTTTTTT	CASSGGQGFGTGELFF
NA	TRBV9	TRBD1	TRBJ1-6	14	TGTGCCAGCAGCGTTAGGACAGGGAATTCACCCCTCCACTTT	CASSVRTGNSPLHF
NA	TRBV9	NA	TRBJ2-1	14	TGTGCCAGCAGCGTAGAGGGACTTAACAATGAGCAGTTCTTC	CASSVEGLNNEQFF
NA	TRBV5-4	NA	TRBJ2-5	11	TGTGCCAGCAGCTGGGGGGAGACCCAGTACTTC	CASSWGETQYF
NA	TRBV25-1	NA	TRBJ2-4	13	TGTGCCACCAGGGGGGTCGAGGGAAACATTCAGTACTTC	CATRGVEGNIQYF
once	TRBV7-3	NA	TRBJ1-2	14	TGTGCCAGCAGCTTAAGTGCCAGGGGCTATGGCTACACCTTC	CASSLSARGYGYTF
NA	TRBV19	TRBD1	TRBJ1-4	15	TGTGCCAGTAGTCCCCGGACAGGGGTTTATGAAAAACTGTTTTTT	CASSPRTGVYEKLFF
NA	TRBV5-1	NA	TRBJ1-1	15	TGCGCCAGCAGCTTGGAATTGAGCTTGAACACTGAAGCTTTCTTT	CASSLELSLNTEAFF
few	TRBV27	NA	TRBJ1-2	12	TGTGCCACCCTTAACCACCCCTATGGCTACACCTTC	CATLNHPYGYTF
few	TRBV21-1	NA	TRBJ1-1	11	TGTGCCAGCCAGGGGAACACTGAAGCTTTCTTT	CASQGNTEAFF
NA	TRBV5-6	NA	TRBJ1-4	13	TGTGCCAGCAGCTTACCGTCTAATGAAAAACTGTTTTTT	CASSLPSNEKLFF
NA	TRBV6-5	NA	TRBJ1-6	15	TGTGCCAGCGGAAACCGGGCCCGATCGTCTTCACCCCTCCACTTT	CASGNRARSSSPLHF
NA	TRBV5-4	NA	TRBJ2-6	15	TGTGCCAGCCAGGATGGCCCTCTGGGGGCCAACGTCCTGACTTTC	CASQDGPLGANVLTF
NA	TRBV19	TRBD1	TRBJ1-6	14	TGTGCCAGTAGTAACCGGGACAGTAATTCACCCCTCCACTTT	CASSNRDSNSPLHF
NA	TRBV5-1	NA	TRBJ1-2	14	TGCGCCAGCAGCCTACCTACAGGGAACTATGGCTACACCTTC	CASSLPTGNYGYTF
NA	TRBV7-2	TRBD1	TRBJ1-2	15	TGTGCCAGCAGCTTAAGCCAGGGGGTTAACTATGGCTACACCTTC	CASSLSQGVNYGYTF
once	TRBV6-6	TRBD2	TRBJ2-1	15	TGTGCCAGCAGAACAGCGGGGGGGGCCTACAATGAGCAGTTCTTC	CASRTAGGAYNEQFF